The present T cell receptor (beta chain) was sequenced within a study of cytomegalovirus exposure and HLA in healthy donors. This clone has a handful of counts. Germline trimming cut 7 bases from V and 3 bases from J; bases unmatched to any gene: 2. The CDR3 length is 12 residues. CDR1 and CDR2 (germline): MNHEY, SVGAGI. 13 Jbeta primers and 60 Vbeta primers were used for the PCR. Data came from immunoSEQ multiplex PCR; TCRdb stores just in-frame clones and leaves some out. The table has about 170,000 clones, around 73% seen once. All donors participated as healthy donors of bone marrow. This chain uses TRBV6-5 with TRBJ2-7, with 8 bases that match TRBD1. The sequenced sample consisted of PBMCs. The receptor was isolated from a woman in her late teens or twenties in good health and CMV-seropositive. CDR3 nucleotide sequence: TGTGCCAGCACCGGACAGGGCTACGAGCAGTACTTC. Translated: CASTGQGYEQYF.